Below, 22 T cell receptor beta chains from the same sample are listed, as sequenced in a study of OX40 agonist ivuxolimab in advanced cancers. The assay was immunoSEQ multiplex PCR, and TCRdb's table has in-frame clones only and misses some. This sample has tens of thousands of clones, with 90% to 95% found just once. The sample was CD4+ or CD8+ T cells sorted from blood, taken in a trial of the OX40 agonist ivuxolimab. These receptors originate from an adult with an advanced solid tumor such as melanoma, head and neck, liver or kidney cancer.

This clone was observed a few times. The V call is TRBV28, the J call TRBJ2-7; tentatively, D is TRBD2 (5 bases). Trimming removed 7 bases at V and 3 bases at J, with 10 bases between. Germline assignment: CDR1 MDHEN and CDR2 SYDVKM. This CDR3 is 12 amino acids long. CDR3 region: CASNLGSYEQYF. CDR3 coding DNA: TGTGCCAGCAATCTTGGGAGCTACGAGCAGTACTTC.

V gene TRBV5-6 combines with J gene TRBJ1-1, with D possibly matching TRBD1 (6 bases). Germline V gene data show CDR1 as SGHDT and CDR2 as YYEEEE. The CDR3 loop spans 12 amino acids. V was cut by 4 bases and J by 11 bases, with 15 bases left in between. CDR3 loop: CASSQEAGEAFF. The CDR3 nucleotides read TGTGCCAGCAGCCAAGAGGCAGGGGAGGCTTTCTTT.

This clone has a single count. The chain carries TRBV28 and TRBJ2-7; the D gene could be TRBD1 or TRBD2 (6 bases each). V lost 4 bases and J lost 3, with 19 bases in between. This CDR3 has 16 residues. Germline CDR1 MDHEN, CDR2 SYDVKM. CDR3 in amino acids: CASSSVVRGGYYEQYF. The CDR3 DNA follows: TGTGCCAGCAGTTCGGTTGTCAGGGGAGGCTACTACGAGCAGTACTTC.

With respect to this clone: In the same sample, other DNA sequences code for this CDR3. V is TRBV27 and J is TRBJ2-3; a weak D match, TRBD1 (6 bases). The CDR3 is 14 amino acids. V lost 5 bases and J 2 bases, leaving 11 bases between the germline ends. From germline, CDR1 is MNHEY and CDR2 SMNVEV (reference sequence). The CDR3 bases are TGTGCCAGCAGTCCGGACAGAGACACAGATACGCAGTATTTT. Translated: CASSPDRDTDTQYF.

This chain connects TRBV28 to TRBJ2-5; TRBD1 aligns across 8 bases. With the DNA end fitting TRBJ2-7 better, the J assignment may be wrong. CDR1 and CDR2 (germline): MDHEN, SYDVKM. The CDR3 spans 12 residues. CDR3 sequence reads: CASSSGGGEQYF. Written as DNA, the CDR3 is TGTGCCAGCAGTTCAGGGGGCGGCGAGCAGTACTTC.

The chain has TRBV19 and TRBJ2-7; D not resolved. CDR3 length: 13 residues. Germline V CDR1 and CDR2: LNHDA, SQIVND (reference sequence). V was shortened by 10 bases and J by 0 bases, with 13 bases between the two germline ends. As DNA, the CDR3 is TGTGCCACCGGTAACATCCCCTCCTACGAGCAGTACTTC. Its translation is CATGNIPSYEQYF.

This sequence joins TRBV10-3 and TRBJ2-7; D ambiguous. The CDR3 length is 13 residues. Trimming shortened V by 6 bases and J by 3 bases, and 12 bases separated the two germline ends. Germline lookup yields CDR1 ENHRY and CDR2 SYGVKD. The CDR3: CAIRATGVYEQYF. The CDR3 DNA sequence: TGTGCCATCAGGGCTACGGGCGTCTACGAGCAGTACTTC.

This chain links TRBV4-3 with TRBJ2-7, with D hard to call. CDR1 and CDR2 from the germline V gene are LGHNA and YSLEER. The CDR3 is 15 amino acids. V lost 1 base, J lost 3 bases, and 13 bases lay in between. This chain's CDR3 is CASSQGVPSYYEQYF. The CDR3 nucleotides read TGCGCCAGCAGCCAAGGTGTACCCAGTTACTACGAGCAGTACTTC.

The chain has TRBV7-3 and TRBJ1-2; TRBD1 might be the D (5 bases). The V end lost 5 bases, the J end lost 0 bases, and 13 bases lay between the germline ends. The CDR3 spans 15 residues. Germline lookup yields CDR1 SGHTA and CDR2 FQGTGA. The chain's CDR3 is CASSQDSSPNYGYTF. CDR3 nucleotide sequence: TGTGCCAGCAGCCAAGACAGTAGCCCTAACTATGGCTACACCTTC.

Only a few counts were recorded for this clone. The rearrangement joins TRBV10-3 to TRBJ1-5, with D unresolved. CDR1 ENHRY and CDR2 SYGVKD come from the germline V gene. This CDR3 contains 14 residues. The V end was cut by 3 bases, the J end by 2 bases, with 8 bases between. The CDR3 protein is CAISEATGNQPQHF. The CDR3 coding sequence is TGTGCCATCAGTGAAGCAACGGGCAATCAGCCCCAGCATTTT.

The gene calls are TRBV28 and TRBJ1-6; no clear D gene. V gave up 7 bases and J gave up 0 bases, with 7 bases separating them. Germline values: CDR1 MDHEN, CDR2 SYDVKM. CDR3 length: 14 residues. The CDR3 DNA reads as TGTGCCAGCACCCATGGCTCCTATAATTCACCCCTCCACTTT. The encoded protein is CASTHGSYNSPLHF.

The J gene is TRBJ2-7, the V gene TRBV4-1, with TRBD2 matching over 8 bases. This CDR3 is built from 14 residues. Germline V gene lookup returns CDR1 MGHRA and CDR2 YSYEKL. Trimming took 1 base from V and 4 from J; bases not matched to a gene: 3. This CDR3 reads CASSQVAGGYEQYF. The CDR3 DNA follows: TGCGCCAGCAGCCAAGTGGCGGGGGGATACGAGCAGTACTTC.

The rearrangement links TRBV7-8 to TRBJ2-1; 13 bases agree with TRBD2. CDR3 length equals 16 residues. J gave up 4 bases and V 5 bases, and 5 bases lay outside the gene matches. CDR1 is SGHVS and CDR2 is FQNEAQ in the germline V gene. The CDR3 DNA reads TGTGCCAGCAGCCCGGAACTAGCGGGGGGGTACAATGAGCAGTTCTTC. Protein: CASSPELAGGYNEQFF.

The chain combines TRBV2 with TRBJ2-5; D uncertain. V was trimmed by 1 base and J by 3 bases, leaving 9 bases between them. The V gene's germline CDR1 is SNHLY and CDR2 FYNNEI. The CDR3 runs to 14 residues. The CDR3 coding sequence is TGTGCCAGCAGTGAAGACTTCGGTGAAGAGACCCAGTACTTC. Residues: CASSEDFGEETQYF.

In DNA form, the CDR3 reads TGTGCCAGCAGTTTATCGGGGGGCTGGGATGAAAAACTGTTTTTT. This encodes CASSLSGGWDEKLFF. J is TRBJ1-4 and V is TRBV28; D is perhaps TRBD1 (6 bases). V shed 1 base and J shed 6 bases, with 12 bases lying between them. CDR1 and CDR2 from the germline V gene are MDHEN and SYDVKM. The CDR3 covers 15 residues.

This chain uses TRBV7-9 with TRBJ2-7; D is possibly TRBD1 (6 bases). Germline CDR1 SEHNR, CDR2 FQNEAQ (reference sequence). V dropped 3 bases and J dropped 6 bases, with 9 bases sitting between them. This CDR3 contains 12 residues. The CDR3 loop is CASSLNRVEQYF. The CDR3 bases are TGTGCCAGCAGCTTGAACAGGGTCGAGCAGTACTTC.

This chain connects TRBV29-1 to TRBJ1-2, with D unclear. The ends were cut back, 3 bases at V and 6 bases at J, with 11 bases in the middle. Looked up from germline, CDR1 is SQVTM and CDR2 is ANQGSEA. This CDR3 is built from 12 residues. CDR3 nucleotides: TGCAGCGTTGACCCGGGGAGAGATGGCTACACCTTC. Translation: CSVDPGRDGYTF.

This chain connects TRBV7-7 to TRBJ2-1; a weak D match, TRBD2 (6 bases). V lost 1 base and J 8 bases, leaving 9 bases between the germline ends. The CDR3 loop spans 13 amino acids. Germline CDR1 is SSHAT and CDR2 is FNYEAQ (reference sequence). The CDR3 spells CASSLVSGDEQFF. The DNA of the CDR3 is TGTGCCAGCAGCTTAGTTAGCGGTGATGAGCAGTTCTTC. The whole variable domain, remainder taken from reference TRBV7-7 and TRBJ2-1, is GAGVSQSPRYKVTKRGQDVTLRCDPISSHATLYWYQQALGQGPEFLTYFNYEAQPDKSGLPSDRFSAERPEGSISTLTIQRTEQRDSAMYRCASSLVSGDEQFFGPGTRLTVL.

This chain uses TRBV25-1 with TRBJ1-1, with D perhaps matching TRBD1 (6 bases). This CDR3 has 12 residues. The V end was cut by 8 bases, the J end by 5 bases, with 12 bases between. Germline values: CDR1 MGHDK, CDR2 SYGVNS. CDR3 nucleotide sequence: TGTGCCAGCGCCACAGGGCGAACTGAAGCTTTCTTT. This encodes CASATGRTEAFF.

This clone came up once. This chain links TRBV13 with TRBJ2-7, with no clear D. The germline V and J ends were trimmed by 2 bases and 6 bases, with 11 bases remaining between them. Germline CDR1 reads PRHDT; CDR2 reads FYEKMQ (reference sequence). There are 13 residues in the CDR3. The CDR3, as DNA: TGTGCCAGCAGCTTAAAGCCGGCCCTCGAGCAGTACTTC. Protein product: CASSLKPALEQYF.

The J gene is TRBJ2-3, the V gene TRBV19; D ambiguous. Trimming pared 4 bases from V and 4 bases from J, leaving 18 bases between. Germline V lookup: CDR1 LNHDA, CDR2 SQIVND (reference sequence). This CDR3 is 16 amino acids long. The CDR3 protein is CASSTLPVAISDTQYF. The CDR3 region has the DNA TGTGCCAGTAGTACCCTCCCAGTGGCAATATCAGATACGCAGTATTTT.

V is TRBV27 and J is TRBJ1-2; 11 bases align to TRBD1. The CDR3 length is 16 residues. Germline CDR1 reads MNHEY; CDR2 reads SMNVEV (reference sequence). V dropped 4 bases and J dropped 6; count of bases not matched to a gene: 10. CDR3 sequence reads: CASSSLLGQGADGYTF. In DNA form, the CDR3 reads TGTGCCAGCAGTTCGTTACTCGGACAGGGGGCGGATGGCTACACCTTC.